Listed below are T cell receptor beta chains from one sample, sequenced in a study of blood T cell repertoires in COVID-19. Profiling relied on immunoSEQ multiplex PCR, and the TCRdb table lists in-frame clones only, not all of them. The sample shows approximately 440,000 clones, roughly nine tenths of them seen only once. The sample comprised PBMCs or T cells enriched from blood (not recorded which). These receptors came from a woman aged 18-35 years who had recovered from COVID-19. CDR3s leave out the opening cysteine and the closing phenylalanine or tryptophan.

>TRBJ2-3|TRBV10-3
ATTGATDTQY
>TRBJ1-6|TRBV5-1
ASSLGETGVSPLH
>TRBJ1-1|TRBV11-2
ASSYGGRGAF
>TRBJ1-2|TRBV7-6
ASSPLESYGYT
>TRBJ2-2|TRBV3-1/TRBV3-2
ASGGDRVTGELF
>TRBJ1-2|TRBV6-5
ASSRDRGGYGYT
>TRBJ2-6|TRBV29-1
SVLQGAGANVLT
>TRBJ2-5|TRBV2
ASSLVQGETQY
>TRBJ1-6|TRBV18
ASSPSGGLGNSPLH
>TRBJ2-3|TRBV7-9
ASSLLGLGREQY
>TRBJ1-2|TRBV6-5
ASSRNRGSNYGYT
>TRBJ2-7|TRBV19
ASSINLGVDASYEQY
>TRBJ1-1|TRBV2
ASSPDRLNTEAF
>TRBJ1-1|TRBV4-1
ASSPLGRKDSLAMRAF
>TRBJ2-7|TRBV6-5
ASSYSRTTPYEQY
>TRBJ2-1|TRBV7-2
ASSLLQGNEQF
>TRBJ2-2|TRBV19
ASSETGVGTGELF
>TRBJ1-1|TRBV12-3/TRBV12-4
ASRPQGSTEAF
>TRBJ1-2|TRBV12-3/TRBV12-4
ASALGAFYGYT
>TRBJ2-1|TRBV6-1
ASSEKRVGEQF
>TRBJ1-1|TRBV5-5
ASSRGGNTEAF
>TRBJ1-6|TRBV7-4
ASSLSGDRVPVNSPLH
>TRBJ1-2|TRBV28
ASRPQGFDYGYT
>TRBJ2-1|TRBV27
ASSSGLTFYNEQF
>TRBJ1-1|TRBV7-9
ASSLRTGRNTEAF
>TRBJ1-6|TRBV3-1/TRBV3-2
ASSQDGTGDSPLH
>TRBJ1-5|TRBV19
ASSIDINMRKGTHSNQPQH
>TRBJ2-5|TRBV4-1
ASSQDAEGPTQY
>TRBJ2-1|TRBV5-6
ASSFGLNNEQF
>TRBJ1-2|TRBV6-2/TRBV6-3
ASSSPEYGYT
>TRBJ1-5|TRBV30
AWDGTGGGQPQH
>TRBJ1-5|TRBV7-9
ASSEERNQPQH
>TRBJ1-3|TRBV19
ASSNHGNTIY
>TRBJ2-1|TRBV5-1
ASSSGAGGPGNEQF
>TRBJ2-1|TRBV10-3
AIRTGDEQF
>TRBJ2-3|TRBV30
AWSGTSGTDTQY
>TRBJ2-1|TRBV19
ASSSTGGYNEQF
>TRBJ1-2|TRBV5-1
ASSSGVWDRGDGYT
>TRBJ2-1|TRBV19
ASSQEVYNEQF
>TRBJ1-6|TRBV28
ASSPGTGFYNSPLH
>TRBJ2-7|TRBV19
ASSIGDSLQY
>TRBJ1-4|TRBV19
ASSTSETANEKLF
>TRBJ2-7|TRBV10-3
AISQMRDSYSYEQY
>TRBJ1-5|TRBV7-2
ASSFGVEGRNQPQH
>TRBJ1-5|TRBV6-2/TRBV6-3
ASSPDRRSNQPQH
>TRBJ2-7|TRBV21-1
ASSSRGVDRPLVKQY
>TRBJ1-6|TRBV30
AWRGTANSPLH
>TRBJ1-4|TRBV7-8
ASSSDREGEKLF
>TRBJ1-5|TRBV5-8
ASSLGDRYQPQH
>TRBJ1-1|TRBV28
ASSPRTGLNTEAF
>TRBJ1-2|TRBV7-2
ASSLFPVGYT
>TRBJ1-6|TRBV3-1/TRBV3-2
ASSQGATDGSPLH
>TRBJ2-1|TRBV24-1
ATSDPSGGDEQF
>TRBJ1-1|TRBV7-9
ASSYRQGDTEAF
>TRBJ2-1|TRBV4-1
ASSHPSIPHAGGNEQF
>TRBJ1-3|TRBV15
ATSRDDREHTIY
>TRBJ1-2|TRBV2
ASSDRGSRHGYT
>TRBJ1-1|TRBV5-4
ASSLESTGRTEAF